Here is one T cell receptor beta chain with its context. Antigen unknown. From germline, CDR1 is SGHVS and CDR2 FNYEAQ. This CDR3 contains 15 residues. This record belongs to a study of radiotherapy plus CTLA-4 blockade in lung cancer. For the study at large: There were objective responses in 18% of patients, and 31% had disease control.

CTLA-4 blockade with ipilimumab, together with focal radiation, was given to patients with chemo-refractory metastatic non-small-cell lung cancer. The study, taken as a whole, reports: Expansion in blood of tumor-derived TCR clones was seen after radiotherapy plus ipilimumab. How blood T cell clones changed early, along with interferon-beta, reportedly forecast response best.

Profiling relied on immunoSEQ multiplex PCR, and the TCRdb table lists in-frame clones only, not all of them. The sample shows around 59,000 clones, 77% of them seen only once. The TCR sequence derives from a human donor with non-small cell lung cancer who had a partial response to radiotherapy plus ipilimumab. The sequencing here drew on peripheral blood, taken from a patient treated with radiotherapy plus ipilimumab. The chain has TRBV7-6 and TRBJ2-5; 7 nucleotides agree with TRBD2. TRBJ2-7 explains the end of the DNA better; the J call may be wrong. Written as DNA, the CDR3 is TGTGCCAGCAGCCCGGGGGGACCTGGAAGCTACGAGCAGTACTTC. Its protein product is CASSPGGPGSYEQYF.